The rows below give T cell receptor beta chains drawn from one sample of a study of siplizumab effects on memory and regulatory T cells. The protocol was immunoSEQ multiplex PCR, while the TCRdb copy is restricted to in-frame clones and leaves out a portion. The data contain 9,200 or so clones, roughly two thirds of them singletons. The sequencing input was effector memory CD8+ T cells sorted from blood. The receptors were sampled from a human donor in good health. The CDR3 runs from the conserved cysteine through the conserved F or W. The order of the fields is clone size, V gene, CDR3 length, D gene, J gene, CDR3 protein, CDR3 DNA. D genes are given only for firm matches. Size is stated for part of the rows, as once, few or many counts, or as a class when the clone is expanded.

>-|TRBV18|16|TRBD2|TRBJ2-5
CASSHPTSGSSKTQYF
TGTGCCAGCTCACACCCGACTAGCGGGAGTTCGAAGACCCAGTACTTC
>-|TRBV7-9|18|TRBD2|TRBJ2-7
CASSSPFPTSGSPYEQYF
TGTGCCAGCAGCTCACCTTTCCCGACTAGCGGGAGCCCCTACGAGCAGTACTTC
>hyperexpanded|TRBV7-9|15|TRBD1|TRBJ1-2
CASSYSAGTAYGYTF
TGTGCCAGCAGCTACAGCGCCGGGACAGCTTATGGCTACACCTTC
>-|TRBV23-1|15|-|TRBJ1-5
CASSQYTNSNQPQHF
TGCGCCAGCAGCCAGTACACAAACAGCAATCAGCCCCAGCATTTT
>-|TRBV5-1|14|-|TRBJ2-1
CASSSRNSLNEQFF
TGCGCCAGCAGCTCTCGGAACTCCCTCAATGAGCAGTTCTTC
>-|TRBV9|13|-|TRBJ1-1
CASSVGVGPEAFF
TGTGCCAGCAGCGTCGGAGTTGGACCTGAAGCTTTCTTT
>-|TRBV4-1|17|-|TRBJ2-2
CASSQEGVPLGPGELFF
TGCGCCAGCAGCCAAGAGGGGGTGCCATTGGGGCCCGGGGAGCTGTTTTTT
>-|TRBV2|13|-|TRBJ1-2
CATLEDSNYGYTF
TGTGCCACCCTAGAAGACAGTAACTATGGCTACACCTTC
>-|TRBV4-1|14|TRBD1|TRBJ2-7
CASSPPGQGYEQYF
TGCGCCAGCAGCCCCCCGGGACAGGGCTACGAGCAGTACTTC
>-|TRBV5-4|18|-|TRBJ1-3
CASSLDGRGEGSGNTIYF
TGTGCCAGCAGCTTGGATGGGCGGGGAGAGGGCTCTGGAAACACCATATATTTT
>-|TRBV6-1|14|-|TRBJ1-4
CASSADGDNEKLFF
TGTGCCAGCAGTGCCGACGGAGATAATGAAAAACTGTTTTTT
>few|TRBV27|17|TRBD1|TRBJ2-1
CASSLQGTGGRGNEQFF
TGTGCCAGCAGTCTACAAGGGACAGGGGGAAGAGGAAATGAGCAGTTCTTC
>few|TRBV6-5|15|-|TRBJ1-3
CASSYFPGGRDTIYF
TGTGCCAGCAGTTACTTCCCAGGTGGTAGGGACACCATATATTTT
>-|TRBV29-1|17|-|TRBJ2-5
CSVEDPLLTGDGETQYF
TGCAGCGTTGAAGATCCTCTCCTGACGGGGGACGGAGAGACCCAGTACTTC
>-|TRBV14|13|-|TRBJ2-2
CASSPWLPGELFF
TGTGCCAGCAGCCCTTGGTTGCCCGGGGAGCTGTTTTTT
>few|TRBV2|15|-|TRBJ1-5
CASSEWQGGNQPQHF
TGTGCCAGCAGTGAATGGCAGGGAGGTAATCAGCCCCAGCATTTT
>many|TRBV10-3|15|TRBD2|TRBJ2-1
CAITSVAGSYNEQFF
TGTGCCATCACGTCTGTAGCGGGGTCCTACAATGAGCAGTTCTTC
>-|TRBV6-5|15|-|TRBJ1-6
CASTVFWGSGSPLHF
TGTGCCAGCACCGTCTTTTGGGGGTCGGGTTCACCCCTCCACTTT
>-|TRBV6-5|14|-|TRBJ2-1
CASSYREGYNEQFF
TGTGCCAGCAGTTACCGGGAAGGTTACAATGAGCAGTTCTTC
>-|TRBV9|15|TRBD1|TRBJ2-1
CASSGQGNSYNEQFF
TGTGCCAGCTCGGGACAGGGGAATTCCTACAATGAGCAGTTCTTC